The sequence of this T cell receptor beta chain was determined in a study of control samples from healthy donors and cancer patients. The method was immunoSEQ multiplex PCR; TCRdb's version includes in-frame clones alone and lacks a portion of them. The sample gives some 140,000 clones, roughly nine tenths of which show up once; 8% to 9.5% is in the top ten. Germline V gives CDR1 KGHDR, CDR2 SFDVKD. V gave up 7 bases and J gave up 7 bases, with 22 bases separating them. There are 15 residues in the CDR3. Material for sequencing was blood. The TCR originated in a woman aged 25-40 years in good health. The chain joins TRBV24-1 to TRBJ2-7, with a tentative D call TRBD1 (5 bases). The CDR3 nucleotides read TGTGCCACCAGCAATGGGGCCGTGGTCTTGGGGGAGCAGTACTTC. It translates to CATSNGAVVLGEQYF.